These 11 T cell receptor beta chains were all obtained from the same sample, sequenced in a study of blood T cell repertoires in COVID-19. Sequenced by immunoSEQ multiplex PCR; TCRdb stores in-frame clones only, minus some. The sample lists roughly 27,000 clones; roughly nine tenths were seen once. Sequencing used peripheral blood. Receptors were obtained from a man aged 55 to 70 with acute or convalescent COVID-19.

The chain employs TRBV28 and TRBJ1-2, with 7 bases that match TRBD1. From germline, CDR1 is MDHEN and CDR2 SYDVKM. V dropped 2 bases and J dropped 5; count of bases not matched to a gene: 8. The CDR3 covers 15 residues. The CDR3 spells CASSLPQGGSYGYTF. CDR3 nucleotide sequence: TGTGCCAGCAGTTTACCCCAGGGGGGATCGTATGGCTACACCTTC.

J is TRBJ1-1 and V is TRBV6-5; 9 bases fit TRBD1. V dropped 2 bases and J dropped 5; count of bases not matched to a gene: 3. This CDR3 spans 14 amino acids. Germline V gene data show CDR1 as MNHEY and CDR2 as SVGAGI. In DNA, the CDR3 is TGTGCCAGCAGTTACGGGACAGGGTCAACTGAAGCTTTCTTT. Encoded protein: CASSYGTGSTEAFF.

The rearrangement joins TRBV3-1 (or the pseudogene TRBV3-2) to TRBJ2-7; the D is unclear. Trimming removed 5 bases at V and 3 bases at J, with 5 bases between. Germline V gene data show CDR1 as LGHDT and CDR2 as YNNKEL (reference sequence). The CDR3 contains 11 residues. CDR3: CASSSLYEQYF. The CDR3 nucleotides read TGTGCCAGCAGCTCTCTCTACGAGCAGTACTTC.

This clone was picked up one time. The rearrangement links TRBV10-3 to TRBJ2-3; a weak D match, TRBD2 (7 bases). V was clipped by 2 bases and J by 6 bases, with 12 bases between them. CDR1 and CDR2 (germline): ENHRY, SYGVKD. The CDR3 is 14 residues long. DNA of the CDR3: TGTGCCATCAGTGAGAACGGGGGGCCGGATACGCAGTATTTT. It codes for CAISENGGPDTQYF.

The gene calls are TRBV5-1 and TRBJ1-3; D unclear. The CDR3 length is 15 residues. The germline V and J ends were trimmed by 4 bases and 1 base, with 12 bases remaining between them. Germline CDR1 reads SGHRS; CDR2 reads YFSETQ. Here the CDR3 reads CASSPAGLSGNTIYF. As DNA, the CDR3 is TGCGCCAGCAGCCCAGCAGGCCTTTCTGGAAACACCATATATTTT.

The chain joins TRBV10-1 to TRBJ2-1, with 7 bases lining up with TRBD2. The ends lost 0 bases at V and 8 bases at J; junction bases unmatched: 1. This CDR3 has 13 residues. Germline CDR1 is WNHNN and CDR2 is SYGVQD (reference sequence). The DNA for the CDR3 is TGCGCCAGCAGTGAGTCGGCGGGGGATGAGCAGTTCTTC. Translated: CASSESAGDEQFF.

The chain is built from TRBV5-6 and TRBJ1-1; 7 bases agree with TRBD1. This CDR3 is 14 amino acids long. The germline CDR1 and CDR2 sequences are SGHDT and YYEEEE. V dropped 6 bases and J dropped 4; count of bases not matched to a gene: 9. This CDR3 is CASIRQGKGTEAFF. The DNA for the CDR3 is TGTGCCAGCATCAGACAGGGTAAGGGCACTGAAGCTTTCTTT.

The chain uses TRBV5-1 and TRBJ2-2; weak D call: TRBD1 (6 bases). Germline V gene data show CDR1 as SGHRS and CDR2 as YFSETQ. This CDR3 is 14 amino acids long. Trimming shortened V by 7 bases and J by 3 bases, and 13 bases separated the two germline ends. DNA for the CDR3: TGCGCCAGCCAGTTAGGGGGAGACACCGGGGAGCTGTTTTTT. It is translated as CASQLGGDTGELFF.

The CDR3 region is CAISEGTGGQQPQHF. The DNA of the CDR3 is TGTGCCATCAGTGAGGGGACAGGGGGCCAACAGCCCCAGCATTTT. The chain employs TRBV10-3 and TRBJ1-5; 12 bases fit TRBD1. The germline V gene encodes CDR1 ENHRY and CDR2 SYGVKD. V was clipped by 2 bases and J by 7 bases; unmatched bases: 3. The CDR3 totals 15 residues.

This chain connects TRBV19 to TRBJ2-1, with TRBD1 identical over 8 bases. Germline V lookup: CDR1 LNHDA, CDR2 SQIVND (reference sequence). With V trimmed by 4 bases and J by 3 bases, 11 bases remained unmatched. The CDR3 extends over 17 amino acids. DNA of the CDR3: TGTGCCAGTAGTACGGACAGGGCCCCTCTCTACTACAATGAGCAGTTCTTC. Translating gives CASSTDRAPLYYNEQFF.

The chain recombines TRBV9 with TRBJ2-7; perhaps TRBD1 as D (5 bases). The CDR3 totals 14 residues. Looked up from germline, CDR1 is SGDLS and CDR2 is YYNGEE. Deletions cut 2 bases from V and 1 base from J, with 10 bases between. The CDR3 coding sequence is TGTGCCAGCAGCGTTCAGGACATTTCCTACGAGCAGTACTTC. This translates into CASSVQDISYEQYF.